This T cell receptor (beta chain) derives from a study of Ad26.COV2.S vaccination and SARS-CoV-2 variants. Whole-study context: The vaccine Ad26.COV2.S was put into the muscle once, or twice with 56 days between.

Data came from immunoSEQ multiplex PCR; TCRdb stores just in-frame clones and leaves some out. In the table there are about 350,000 clones, 75% to 90% of which are singletons. The CDR3 length is 17 residues. Trimming cost V 5 bases and J 8 bases; bases outside gene matches: 15. Germline V gives CDR1 SGHRS, CDR2 YFSETQ. The treatment: some 20 received Ad26.COV2.S at low or high dose, single or two shots; 5 received placebo; per-sample allocation not given. Samples came from day 63 after the first vaccine or placebo injection. A Boston donor was an adult aged 18-55 years. This TCR was sampled from a person aged 18-65 years who received the Ad26.COV2.S COVID-19 vaccine or a placebo. This material consisted of peripheral blood, taken in a trial of Ad26.COV2.S vaccine versus placebo. The chain joins TRBV5-1 to TRBJ2-1; 11 nucleotides agree with TRBD2. CDR3 nucleotides: TGCGCCAGCAGGAGGGGGAAAGATAGCGGGAGGGCCGATGAGCAGTTCTTC. Translating it yields CASRRGKDSGRADEQFF.